This TCR beta chain was obtained from a study of CD8 T cells in Susac syndrome. This CDR3 is built from 16 residues. The V gene end was trimmed by 5 bases and the J gene end by 3 bases; junction bases not matched to a gene: 4. RNA was extracted with the RNeasy kit, and a quantity of about 0.45 to 1 ug was reverse transcribed using random hexamers. From the immunoSEQ multiplex PCR reads, TCRdb called clonotypes with MiXCR, one entry per CDR3 protein. Of roughly 330,000 distinct CDR3 sequences listed, around 92% are singletons. The V gene is TRBV12-3 or TRBV12-4, the J gene TRBJ2-1, with 13 bases lining up with TRBD2. This sequence was found in a human donor with multiple sclerosis. The sequencing input was CD4+ T cells from PBMCs. Here the CDR3 DNA reads TGTGCCAGCAGTCCCCGGACTAGCGGGGGCTACAATGAGCAGTTCTTC. Amino acid sequence: CASSPRTSGGYNEQFF.